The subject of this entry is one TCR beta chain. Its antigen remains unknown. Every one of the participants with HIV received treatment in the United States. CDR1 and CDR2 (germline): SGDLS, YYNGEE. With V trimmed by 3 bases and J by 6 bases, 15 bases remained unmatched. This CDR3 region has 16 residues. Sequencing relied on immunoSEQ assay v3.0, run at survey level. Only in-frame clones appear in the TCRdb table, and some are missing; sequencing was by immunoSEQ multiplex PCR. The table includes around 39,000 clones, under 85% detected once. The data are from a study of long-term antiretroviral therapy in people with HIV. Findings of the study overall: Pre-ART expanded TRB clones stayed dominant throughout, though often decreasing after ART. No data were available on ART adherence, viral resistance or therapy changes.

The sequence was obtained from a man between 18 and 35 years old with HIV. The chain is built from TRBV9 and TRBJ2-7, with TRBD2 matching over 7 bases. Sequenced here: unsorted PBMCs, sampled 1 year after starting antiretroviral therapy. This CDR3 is CASSASSGPLMGEQYF. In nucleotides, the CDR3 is TGTGCCAGCAGCGCGTCTAGCGGCCCCCTAATGGGCGAGCAGTACTTC.